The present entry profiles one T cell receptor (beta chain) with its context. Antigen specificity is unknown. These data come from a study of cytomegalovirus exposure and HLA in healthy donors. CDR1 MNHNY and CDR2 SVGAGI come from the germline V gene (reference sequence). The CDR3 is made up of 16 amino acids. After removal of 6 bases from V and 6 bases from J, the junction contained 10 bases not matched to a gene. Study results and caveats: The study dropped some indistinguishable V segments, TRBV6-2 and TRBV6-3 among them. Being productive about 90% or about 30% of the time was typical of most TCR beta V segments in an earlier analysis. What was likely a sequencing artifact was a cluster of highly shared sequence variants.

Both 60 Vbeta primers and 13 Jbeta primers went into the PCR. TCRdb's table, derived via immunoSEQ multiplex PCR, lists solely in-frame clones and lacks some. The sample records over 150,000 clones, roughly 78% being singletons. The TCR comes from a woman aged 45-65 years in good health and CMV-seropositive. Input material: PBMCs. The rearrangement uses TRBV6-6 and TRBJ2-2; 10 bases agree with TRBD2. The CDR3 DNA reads TGTGCCAGCAGCCGGCCTAGCGGGGGAGGGGCCGGGGAGCTGTTTTTT. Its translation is CASSRPSGGGAGELFF.